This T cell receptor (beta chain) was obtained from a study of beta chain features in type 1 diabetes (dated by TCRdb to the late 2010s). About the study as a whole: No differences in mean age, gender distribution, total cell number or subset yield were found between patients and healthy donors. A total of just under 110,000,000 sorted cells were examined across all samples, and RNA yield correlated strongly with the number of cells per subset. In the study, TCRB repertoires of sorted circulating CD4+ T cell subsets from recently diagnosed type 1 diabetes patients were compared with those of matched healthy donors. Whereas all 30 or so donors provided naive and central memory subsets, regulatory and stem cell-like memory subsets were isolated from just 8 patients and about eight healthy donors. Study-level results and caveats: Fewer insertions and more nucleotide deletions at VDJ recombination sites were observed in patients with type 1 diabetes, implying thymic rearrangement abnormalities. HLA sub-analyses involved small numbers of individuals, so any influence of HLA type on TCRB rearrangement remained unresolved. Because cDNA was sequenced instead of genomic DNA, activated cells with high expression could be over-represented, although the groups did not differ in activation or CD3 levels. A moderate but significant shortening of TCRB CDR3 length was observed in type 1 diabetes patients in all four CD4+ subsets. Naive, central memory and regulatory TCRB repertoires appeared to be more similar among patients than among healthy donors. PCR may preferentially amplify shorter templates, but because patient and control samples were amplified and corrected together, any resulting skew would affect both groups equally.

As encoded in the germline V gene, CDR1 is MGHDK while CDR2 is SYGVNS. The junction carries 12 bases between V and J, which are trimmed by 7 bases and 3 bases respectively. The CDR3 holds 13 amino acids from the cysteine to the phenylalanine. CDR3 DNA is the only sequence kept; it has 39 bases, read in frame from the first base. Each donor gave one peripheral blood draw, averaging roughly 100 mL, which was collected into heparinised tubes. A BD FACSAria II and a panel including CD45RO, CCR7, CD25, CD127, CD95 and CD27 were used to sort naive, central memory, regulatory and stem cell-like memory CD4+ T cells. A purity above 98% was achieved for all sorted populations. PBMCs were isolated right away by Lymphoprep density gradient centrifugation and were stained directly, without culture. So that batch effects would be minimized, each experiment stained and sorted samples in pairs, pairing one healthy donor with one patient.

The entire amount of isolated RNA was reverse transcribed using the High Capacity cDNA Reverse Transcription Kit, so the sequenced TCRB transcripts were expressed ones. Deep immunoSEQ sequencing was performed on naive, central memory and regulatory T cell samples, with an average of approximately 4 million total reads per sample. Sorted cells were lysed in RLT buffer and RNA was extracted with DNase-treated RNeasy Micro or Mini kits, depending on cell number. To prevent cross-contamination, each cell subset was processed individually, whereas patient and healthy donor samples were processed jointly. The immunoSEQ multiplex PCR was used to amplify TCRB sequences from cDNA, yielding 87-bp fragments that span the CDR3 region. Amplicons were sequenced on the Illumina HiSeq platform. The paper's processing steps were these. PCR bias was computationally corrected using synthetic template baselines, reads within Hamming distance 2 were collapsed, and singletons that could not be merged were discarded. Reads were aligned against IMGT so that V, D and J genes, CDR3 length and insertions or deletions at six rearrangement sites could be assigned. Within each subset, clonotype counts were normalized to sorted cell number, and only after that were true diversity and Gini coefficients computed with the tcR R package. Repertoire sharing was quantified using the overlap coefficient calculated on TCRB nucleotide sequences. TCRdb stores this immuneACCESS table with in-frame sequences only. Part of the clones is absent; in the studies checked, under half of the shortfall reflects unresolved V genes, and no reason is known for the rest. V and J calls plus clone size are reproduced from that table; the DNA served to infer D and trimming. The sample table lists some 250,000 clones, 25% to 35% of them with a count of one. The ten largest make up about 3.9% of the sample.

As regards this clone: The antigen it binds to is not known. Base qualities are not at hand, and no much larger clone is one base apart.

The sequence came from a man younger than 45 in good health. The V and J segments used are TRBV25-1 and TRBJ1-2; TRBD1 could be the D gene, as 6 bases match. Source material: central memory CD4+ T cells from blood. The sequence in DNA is TGTGCCAGCACCCGGGCAGGGGACTATGGCTACACCTTC. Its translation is CASTRAGDYGYTF.